This paragraph covers one T cell receptor (beta chain) sequence. The antigen remains undetermined. The template for TCR beta VDJ and CDR3 sequence profiling was genomic DNA. TCRdb reprocessed the reads via MiXCR and lists one record per CDR3 protein. The data show approximately 81,000 distinct CDR3 sequences, about 45% seen once. This sample was included in a study of CD8+CD57+ T cells in acquired aplastic anemia. General study points: About 30 shared CD8+ CDR3s appeared highly expressed within patients' immunodominant clones.

From germline, CDR1 is WNHNN and CDR2 SYGVQD (reference sequence). CDR3 length equals 15 residues. Trimming took 6 bases from V and 4 from J; bases not matched to a gene: 9. The chain links TRBV10-1 to TRBJ2-1; TRBD1 matches at 7 bases. The sample was sorted CD4+, CD8+, or CD8+CD57+ T cells (not recorded which) from PBMCs. This clonotype originated in a human donor in good health, serving as a control. In nucleotides, the CDR3 is TGCGCCAGCAGCCAGACACCGGGACAGTACAATGAGCAGTTCTTC. This encodes CASSQTPGQYNEQFF.